This is a list of T cell receptor beta chains from one sample in a study of T cell responses to AZD1222 COVID-19 vaccine. Libraries were prepared by immunoSEQ multiplex PCR; TCRdb keeps only in-frame clonotypes and omits some of them. The sample consists of roughly 75,000 clones, 84% of them appearing once. Sequences were derived from peripheral blood, sampled on day 0 of AZD1222 vaccination. These receptors came from an adult in good health. The CDR3 runs from the conserved cysteine through the conserved F or W. D genes are given only for firm matches. Rows may omit the clone size; those that give it use once, few, many or a size class.

J gene	D gene	V gene	clone size	CDR3 protein	CDR3 DNA
TRBJ2-6	NA	TRBV7-8	once	CASSLVGFVGGHPSGANVLTF	TGTGCCAGCAGCTTAGTAGGGTTTGTCGGGGGACACCCCTCTGGGGCCAACGTCCTGACTTTC
TRBJ2-3	TRBD2	TRBV28	NA	CASKFRGRGLAAPTPSTDTQYF	TGTGCCAGCAAGTTTCGGGGTCGCGGACTAGCGGCACCAACGCCAAGCACAGATACGCAGTATTTT
TRBJ1-2	NA	TRBV10-3	NA	CATSDRSDYGYTF	TGTGCCACCTCAGACAGGTCCGACTATGGCTACACCTTC
TRBJ2-7	NA	TRBV6-2/TRBV6-3	NA	CASSSLLSHEGEQYF	TGTGCCAGCAGTTCGCTTCTCAGCCATGAGGGCGAGCAGTACTTC
TRBJ1-6	TRBD1	TRBV5-1	NA	CASSLGQGGESPLHF	TGCGCCAGCAGCTTGGGGCAGGGGGGTGAATCACCCCTCCACTTT
TRBJ1-4	TRBD1	TRBV2	few	CASSTPGQGTVWKLFF	TGTGCCAGCAGCACGCCTGGACAGGGGACAGTGTGGAAACTGTTTTTT
TRBJ2-6	NA	TRBV4-3	NA	CASSREPSSGANVLTF	TGCGCCAGCAGCCGGGAACCGAGCTCTGGGGCCAACGTCCTGACTTTC
TRBJ1-2	NA	TRBV9	NA	CASSVGGPYGYTF	TGTGCCAGCAGCGTGGGGGGCCCCTATGGCTACACCTTC
TRBJ2-7	NA	TRBV7-2	NA	CASSLVSSYEQYF	TGTGCCAGCAGCTTAGTAAGCTCCTACGAGCAGTACTTC
TRBJ1-1	NA	TRBV7-2	NA	CASGEQKNTEAFF	TGTGCCAGCGGGGAGCAGAAGAACACTGAAGCTTTCTTT
TRBJ2-3	NA	TRBV30	NA	CAWMLVSSADTQYF	TGTGCCTGGATGCTAGTTTCGTCCGCAGATACGCAGTATTTT
TRBJ2-1	NA	TRBV27	once	CASRRDNSYNEQFF	TGTGCCAGCCGTCGGGACAATTCCTACAATGAGCAGTTCTTC
TRBJ2-1	TRBD2	TRBV18	NA	CASSPLYLAGGEQFF	TGTGCCAGCTCACCACTTTATCTAGCGGGGGGTGAGCAGTTCTTC
TRBJ1-6	NA	TRBV5-4	few	CASSLRTDLNSPLHF	TGTGCCAGCAGCTTACGGACAGACCTTAATTCACCCCTCCACTTT
TRBJ2-2	NA	TRBV9	NA	CASNPGQGLTGELFF	TGTGCCAGCAACCCCGGGCAGGGCCTCACCGGGGAGCTGTTTTTT
TRBJ1-5	NA	TRBV7-6	NA	CASTHRNQPQHF	TGTGCCAGCACGCATCGCAATCAGCCCCAGCATTTT
TRBJ2-2	NA	TRBV5-1	NA	CASHARNSRNTGELFF	TGCGCCAGCCACGCCCGGAATTCGCGGAACACCGGGGAGCTGTTTTTT
TRBJ1-5	TRBD1	TRBV19	NA	CASSIAGQGSQPQHF	TGTGCCAGTAGTATCGCGGGACAGGGTAGTCAGCCCCAGCATTTT
TRBJ1-3	NA	TRBV6-2/TRBV6-3	many	CASSYMVAIGNTIYF	TGTGCCAGCAGTTACATGGTTGCGATTGGAAACACCATATATTTT
TRBJ2-7	NA	TRBV28	NA	CASSAYIAYEQYF	TGTGCCAGCAGTGCGTATATCGCCTACGAGCAGTACTTC
TRBJ2-4	TRBD2	TRBV6-4	once	CASSAGGDIQYF	TGTGCCAGCAGTGCCGGGGGGGACATTCAGTACTTC
TRBJ1-5	NA	TRBV11-2	NA	CASSPAESGPQHF	TGTGCCAGCAGCCCTGCTGAATCAGGGCCCCAGCATTTT
TRBJ1-4	NA	TRBV11-1	NA	CASSQGIGDNEKLFF	TGTGCCAGCAGTCAGGGGATTGGTGACAATGAAAAACTGTTTTTT
TRBJ1-2	NA	TRBV18	NA	CASSPSGGRNYGYTF	TGTGCCAGCTCACCATCGGGGGGCCGTAACTATGGCTACACCTTC
TRBJ1-1	TRBD1	TRBV12-3/TRBV12-4	NA	CASSLSTGGEAFF	TGTGCCAGCAGTTTATCTACAGGGGGGGAAGCTTTCTTT
TRBJ1-1	NA	TRBV30	NA	CAWSRDLNTEAFF	TGTGCCTGGAGTCGGGACCTGAACACTGAAGCTTTCTTT
TRBJ2-3	TRBD2	TRBV11-3	NA	CASSVGTSGGAADTQYF	TGTGCCAGCAGCGTTGGGACTAGCGGGGGGGCCGCAGATACGCAGTATTTT
TRBJ1-1	NA	TRBV6-1	NA	CASSEQGSNTEAFF	TGTGCCAGCAGTGAACAGGGGAGTAACACTGAAGCTTTCTTT
TRBJ1-1	NA	TRBV7-3	NA	CASSPTGMNTEAFF	TGTGCCAGCAGCCCAACAGGGATGAACACTGAAGCTTTCTTT